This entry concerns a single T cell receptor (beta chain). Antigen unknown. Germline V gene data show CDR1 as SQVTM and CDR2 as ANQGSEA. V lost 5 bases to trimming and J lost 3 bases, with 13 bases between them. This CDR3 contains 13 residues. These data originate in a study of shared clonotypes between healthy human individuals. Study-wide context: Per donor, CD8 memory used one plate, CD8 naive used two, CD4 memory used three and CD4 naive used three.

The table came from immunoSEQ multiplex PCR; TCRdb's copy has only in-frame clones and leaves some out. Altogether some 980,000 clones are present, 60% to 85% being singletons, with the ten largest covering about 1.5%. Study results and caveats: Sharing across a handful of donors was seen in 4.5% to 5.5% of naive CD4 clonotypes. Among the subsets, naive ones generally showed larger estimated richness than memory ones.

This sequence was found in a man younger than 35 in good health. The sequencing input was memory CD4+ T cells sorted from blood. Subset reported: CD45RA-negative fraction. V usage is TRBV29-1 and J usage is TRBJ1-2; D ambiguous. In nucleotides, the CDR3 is TGCAGCGTTATAGATATGGGTGACTATGGCTACACCTTC. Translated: CSVIDMGDYGYTF.